This TCR beta chain was retrieved from a study of CD4 T cells in relation to SARS-CoV-2 and coronaviruses. Across the study: After less than 11 days of antigen culture, PBMC TCR beta CDR3s were sequenced. General study results and limits: In around 67% of donors, memory CD4+ clonotypes crossrecognized SARS-CoV-2 and at least one common cold coronavirus spike.

Unexposed donor CD4+ T cells date from about 2011-2019, before the COVID-19 pandemic. CD4+ T cells were isolated from the cells after less than 13 days of culture. Fresh IL-2 medium replaced half the medium on days 3 and 7. Worth noting for this clone: Its target is not known.

Sequencing was performed with immunoSEQ multiplex PCR; in TCRdb, only in-frame clones are kept and a portion is missing. Here the sample spans under 25,000 clones, about three quarters being singletons. The origin of this receptor is a human donor in good health. The sequencing input was CD4+ T cells from PBMCs, cultured in vitro.

CDR3 DNA: TGTGCCAGCAGCTCCGTAAGCTCTGGAAACACCATATATTTT. It encodes CASSSVSSGNTIYF. The chain recombines TRBV5-6 with TRBJ1-3; D ambiguous. The CDR3 loop spans 14 amino acids. Looked up from germline, CDR1 is SGHDT and CDR2 is YYEEEE. Trimming left V 3 bases short and J 0 bases short, with 7 bases between.